Listed below are T cell receptor beta chains from one sample, sequenced in a study of blood T cells in healthy people across ages. TCRdb reprocessed the 5' RACE reads via MiXCR and lists one record per CDR3 protein. The sample carries 1.5 million to 2 million distinct CDR3 sequences, around half recorded once. The sample comprised blood. The source is a woman aged 40 to 50 in good health. The CDR3 runs from the conserved cysteine through the conserved F or W.

TRBJ2-5	TRBV7-9	CASSSNHRETQYF
TRBJ2-5	TRBV12-3/TRBV12-4	CASSSTLRGRQETQYF
TRBJ1-6	TRBV15	CATSNRASGSPLHF
TRBJ2-1	TRBV4-3	CASSQDVAGRTINEQFF
TRBJ2-7	TRBV27	CASSSFLGPYEQYF
TRBJ2-7	TRBV7-2	CASSLLGGTREQYF
TRBJ2-3	TRBV9	CASSGGSTSTDTQYF
TRBJ2-4	TRBV4-1	CASSQTDREKTKNIQYF
TRBJ2-3	TRBV12-3/TRBV12-4	CASSLWTGRTDTQYF
TRBJ2-3	TRBV27	CTSSFLQVGTDTQYF
TRBJ2-5	TRBV7-2	CASSLAGSVRETQYF
TRBJ2-5	TRBV27	CASWGDSRETQYF
TRBJ2-3	TRBV4-3	CASSQQGKRTDTQYF
TRBJ2-5	TRBV4-3	CASSRGLQTETQYF
TRBJ2-3	TRBV2	CASSEASVADTQYF
TRBJ1-1	TRBV10-3	CAIRYREEAFF
TRBJ2-4	TRBV20-1	CSAGIPGTRGGVQYF
TRBJ2-6	TRBV27	CASSYNSPDSGANVLTF
NA	TRBV2	CASRGPATGSGETQYF
NA	TRBV3-1	CASSPQISYEQYF
TRBJ2-7	TRBV20-1	CSGTGTGSYVQYF
TRBJ2-5	TRBV10-3	CAISERLAEQYF
TRBJ2-1	TRBV11-2	CASSLWASGGLYNEQFF
TRBJ2-5	TRBV12-3/TRBV12-4	CAGWRTSGGATETQYF
TRBJ2-1	TRBV28	CASSRREVGSQFF
TRBJ2-7	TRBV11-2	CASSLEWVGFHEQYF
TRBJ2-5	TRBV7-9	CASSTDVRRVGETQYF
TRBJ2-5	TRBV6-5	CASRQGTGRGAQYF
NA	TRBV6-6	CASSYSIVANQETQYF
TRBJ1-2	TRBV7-3	CASSLPSGYGYTF
TRBJ2-6	TRBV11-1	CASSFPAGVAGANVLTF
NA	TRBV15	CATSSGPIDYEQYF
NA	TRBV9	CASSPRGTGALETQYF
TRBJ2-5	TRBV20-1	CSVPELPLQETQYF
TRBJ2-6	TRBV7-9	CASSSPTGQGRAGANVLTF
TRBJ2-7	TRBV6-2/TRBV6-3	CASSYSTGLGEQYF
TRBJ1-1	TRBV20-1	CSASSSGMNTEAFF
TRBJ1-4	TRBV5-1	CASSYMRGRLDEKLFF
TRBJ1-6	TRBV7-3	CASSFFWTEDDNSPLHF
TRBJ2-1	TRBV29-1	CSVDSPGLVTPPSSYNEQFF
TRBJ1-5	TRBV15	CATSRPPGSNQPQHF
TRBJ1-5	TRBV20-1	CSATTGFGDQPQHF
TRBJ2-1	TRBV20-1	CSADKDELQFF
TRBJ2-3	TRBV6-5	CASSQSPYTDTQYF
TRBJ1-5	TRBV20-1	CSANRENQPQHF
TRBJ1-5	TRBV20-1	CSAGTGTGANQPQHF
TRBJ1-2	TRBV12-3/TRBV12-4	CASSFDRSYGYTF
TRBJ2-3	TRBV7-8	CASSWPPGQYF
TRBJ2-3	TRBV5-1	CASSLEGHLTDTQYF